This TCR beta chain was sequenced in a study of CD4 T cells in lung cancer (dated by TCRdb to between 2018 and 2021). Turning to the overall study: To find responses to candidate mutation-encoded neoepitopes, the study screened blood T cells from NSCLC patients and isolated neoantigen-specific CD4+ T-cell clones and TCRs. The frequency of neoantigen-specific clonotypes in tumor resections, non-adjacent lung and cultured T-cell products was tracked by TCRB deep sequencing. The resected patients had lung adenocarcinoma or squamous cell carcinoma, were aged 60 to 69 at blood donation, and mostly were former smokers. Before blood donation, treatments including platinum chemotherapy had been received by the patients, and nivolumab or pembrolizumab had been received by some of the patients. Tumor and non-adjacent lung tissue were obtained from several patients undergoing curative-intent resections for stage I-III non-small cell lung cancer. Broader findings and caveats from the paper: Some blood-derived responses might be explained by in vitro priming of naive T cells or cross-reactivity rather than by memory responses to the cancer.

Non-adjacent lung tissue was taken as far as possible from the malignant lesion, at least 3 cm away, from the same resection. Turning to this clone: The clone's antigen remains unknown. Base qualities are not recorded, but no much larger clone differs from it by a single base.

Trimming leaves V shorter by 0 bases and J shorter by 1 base, with the junction holding 0 bases beyond the gene matches. In the germline V gene, CDR1 corresponds to MDHEN and CDR2 to SYDVKM. Including the terminal cysteine and phenylalanine, the CDR3 comprises 16 residues. Left in the record is the CDR3 DNA by itself, 48 bases read in frame from the first base. Libraries were built with the immunoSEQ multiplex PCR assay. DNA was isolated using Qiagen DNeasy or QIAamp micro DNA kits, and TCRB was sequenced using the Adaptive Biotechnology human TCRB sequencing kit. TCRB libraries were sequenced on an Illumina MiSeq. Regarding the original processing steps: TCRB sequence data were analyzed with the kit provider's software, and tumor enrichment of clonotype templates was tested with Fisher's exact test. Drawn from immuneACCESS, this table holds only the in-frame rearrangements with V and J called that TCRdb kept. Clones are partly lost; checked studies trace under half to an unresolved V gene and leave the rest unexplained. V, J and clone size reflect that table, while D and trimming were determined from the DNA. Counted in this sample were about 10,000 clones; around 69% of them appeared once. The top ten constitute about 16% of the sample.

The sequence derives from a man aged 55 to 69 with non-small cell lung cancer. The V and J segments used are TRBV28 and TRBJ2-2, and TRBD2 aligns with 9 junction nucleotides. The sequenced sample consisted of normal lung tissue taken away from the tumor. The nucleotides are TGTGCCAGCAGTTTATGGACTAGCGGGAACACCGGGGAGCTGTTTTTT. Its product reads: CASSLWTSGNTGELFF.